These 32 T cell receptor beta chains originate from one sample sequenced in a study of T cell changes during pregnancy in multiple sclerosis. Using immunoSEQ multiplex PCR, the repertoire was profiled, and TCRdb retains in-frame clones only, with some absent. This table holds about 51,000 clones, 94% found once. This sample comprised CD4+ T cells from peripheral blood mononuclear cells, obtained in the second trimester of pregnancy. The receptors come from a female donor with multiple sclerosis, enrolled in a pregnancy study.

The chain links TRBV5-4 to TRBJ1-6; D not resolved. V was shortened by 4 bases and J by 14 bases, with 22 bases between the two germline ends. The CDR3 extends over 15 amino acids. Germline loops: CDR1 SGHNT, CDR2 YYREEE (reference sequence). CDR3 in amino acids: CASSGSGPLGGTLHF. The CDR3 DNA follows: TGTGCCAGCAGCGGGTCCGGACCACTCGGAGGAACCCTCCACTTT.

The rearrangement links TRBV5-6 to TRBJ2-3; no definite D call. Germline lookup yields CDR1 SGHDT and CDR2 YYEEEE. Trimming left V 0 bases short and J 12 bases short, with 5 bases between. This CDR3 contains 10 residues. CDR3 bases: TGTGCCAGCAGCTTGGGGCCTCAGTATTTT. This encodes CASSLGPQYF.

This rearrangement joins TRBV7-9 to TRBJ1-2; tentative D call: TRBD1 (6 bases). The CDR3 sequence is 13 residues long. Germline V lookup: CDR1 SEHNR, CDR2 FQNEAQ (reference sequence). Trimming cost V 6 bases and J 8 bases, with 16 bases left between them. CDR3 coding DNA: TGTGCCAGCAGTTCGGACAGCCGCCAAGGCTACACCTTC. Amino acids: CASSSDSRQGYTF.

CDR3 protein: CASSSTGVGRVENSPLHF. CDR3 DNA: TGTGCCAGCAGCTCCACGGGGGTAGGCAGGGTGGAGAATTCACCCCTCCACTTT. The chain joins TRBV11-2 to TRBJ1-6; tentatively, D is TRBD1 (5 bases). The CDR3 runs to 18 residues. Looked up from germline, CDR1 is SGHAT and CDR2 is FQNNGV. Trimming removed 4 bases from V and 7 bases from J, with 23 bases in between.

The chain combines TRBV6-5 with TRBJ2-2; the match to TRBD1 covers 8 bases. Germline V gives CDR1 MNHEY, CDR2 SVGAGI. The CDR3 has 14 residues. Trimming cost V 6 bases and J 7 bases; bases outside gene matches: 7. The CDR3 bases are TGTGCCAGCAGCCCGACAGGGGTGGACGGGGAGCTGTTTTTT. Its translation: CASSPTGVDGELFF.

The CDR3 spells CASSDLTGGRDEQFF. CDR3 nucleotide sequence: TGTGCCAGCAGTGACTTGACAGGGGGCAGGGATGAGCAGTTCTTC. The chain has TRBV25-1 and TRBJ2-1; 10 positions agree with TRBD1. Per germline, CDR1 MGHDK and CDR2 SYGVNS. V was pared by 3 bases and J by 8 bases, with 7 bases of the junction left unmatched. This CDR3 spans 15 amino acids.

The chain employs TRBV9 and TRBJ2-3, with a weak D call TRBD2 (5 bases). CDR1 and CDR2 from the germline V gene are SGDLS and YYNGEE. CDR3 size: 16 residues. The V gene lost 0 bases and the J gene lost 1 base, with 12 bases spanning the gap. The CDR3 reads CASSVATGKRTDTQYF. CDR3 bases: TGTGCCAGCAGCGTAGCTACGGGGAAGCGCACAGATACGCAGTATTTT.

This clone was counted once. V is TRBV5-5 and J is TRBJ1-1; D unclear. CDR1 and CDR2 from the germline V gene are SGHKS and YYEKEE (reference sequence). Trimming removed 0 bases at V and 0 bases at J, with 6 bases between. This CDR3 is 14 amino acids long. The CDR3 region has the DNA TGTGCCAGCAGCTTGGCGCAGTTGAACACTGAAGCTTTCTTT. Amino acid sequence: CASSLAQLNTEAFF.

The rearrangement uses TRBV9 and TRBJ2-3; 11 nucleotides agree with TRBD2. CDR3 length: 17 residues. Germline V gene lookup returns CDR1 SGDLS and CDR2 YYNGEE. V lost 0 bases and J lost 3; bases outside the gene matches: 6. In DNA form, the CDR3 reads TGTGCCAGCAGCGTAGATATTAGCGGGGGGGCTACAGATACGCAGTATTTT. Protein: CASSVDISGGATDTQYF. The complete variable domain, with remaining parts taken from reference TRBV9 and TRBJ2-3, reads DSGVTQTPKHLITATGQRVTLRCSPRSGDLSVYWYQQSLDQGLQFLIQYYNGEERAKGNILERFSAQQFPDLHSELNLSSLELGDSALYFCASSVDISGGATDTQYFGPGTRLTVL.

This rearrangement joins TRBV6-1 to TRBJ1-3; D call uncertain. Trimming removed 2 bases at V and 5 bases at J, with 13 bases between. CDR3 length equals 15 residues. Germline V CDR1 and CDR2: MNHNS, SASEGT. The CDR3 loop is CASSESAMTRNTIYF. The CDR3 DNA sequence: TGTGCCAGCAGTGAATCGGCCATGACTAGAAACACCATATATTTT.

The chain combines TRBV6-4 with TRBJ2-5, with D possibly being TRBD1 (6 bases). V dropped 5 bases and J dropped 5 bases, with 18 bases sitting between them. The CDR3 has 15 residues. CDR1 and CDR2 (germline): MRHNA, SNTAGT. CDR3 DNA sequence: TGTGCCAGCAGTCAGGCCGGGACACCAGGCGAGACCCAGTACTTC. Translating gives CASSQAGTPGETQYF.

The chain uses TRBV5-4 and TRBJ1-2; 7 nucleotides agree with TRBD1. Losses at the gene ends were 3 bases for V and 10 bases for J; bases not matched to a gene: 12. Germline CDR1 is SGHNT and CDR2 is YYREEE (reference sequence). This CDR3 comprises 14 residues. DNA of the CDR3: TGTGCCAGCAGCTCGACAGGGCCGGGAAATGACTACACCTTC. It yields the protein CASSSTGPGNDYTF.

This clone appeared a few times. The chain links TRBV2 to TRBJ2-5, with 7 nucleotides matching TRBD1. The ends lost 4 bases at V and 2 bases at J; junction bases unmatched: 7. The CDR3 contains 15 residues. The V gene's germline CDR1 is SNHLY and CDR2 FYNNEI. CDR3 nucleotide sequence: TGTGCCAGCAGTGCGTACAGGGGCCCTCAAGAGACCCAGTACTTC. Its translation is CASSAYRGPQETQYF.

The rearrangement links TRBV6-5 to TRBJ1-4; D is ambiguous. The CDR3 consists of 12 residues. V was cut by 8 bases and J by 3 bases, with 7 bases left in between. Germline V lookup: CDR1 MNHEY, CDR2 SVGAGI. The CDR3 DNA is TGTGCCAGCGGGAGACCTAATGAAAAACTGTTTTTT. It translates to CASGRPNEKLFF.

This chain joins TRBV19 and TRBJ2-5; D uncertain. The V gene's germline CDR1 is LNHDA and CDR2 SQIVND (reference sequence). The V end was cut by 1 base, the J end by 5 bases, with 11 bases between. This CDR3 contains 14 residues. The CDR3 region is CASSIVFRVETQYF. In DNA, the CDR3 is TGTGCCAGTAGTATAGTTTTCCGAGTGGAGACCCAGTACTTC. The entire variable domain, with the rest obtained from reference TRBV19 and TRBJ2-5, is as follows: DGGITQSPKYLFRKEGQNVTLSCEQNLNHDAMYWYRQDPGQGLRLIYYSQIVNDFQKGDIAEGYSVSREKKESFPLTVTSAQKNPTAFYLCASSIVFRVETQYFGPGTRLLVL.

The V gene is TRBV2, the J gene TRBJ1-1; TRBD1 agrees at 9 bases. The CDR3 totals 14 residues. The trim removed 2 bases at V and 5 bases at J, leaving 3 bases unmatched. Germline V gene data show CDR1 as SNHLY and CDR2 as FYNNEI. The CDR3 loop is CASSELTGGTEAFF. CDR3 nucleotides: TGTGCCAGCAGTGAACTGACAGGGGGGACTGAAGCTTTCTTT.

The chain combines TRBV4-1 with TRBJ2-3; D might be TRBD2 (6 bases). Germline-derived CDR1 and CDR2 are MGHRA and YSYEKL. The CDR3 length is 16 residues. Trimming pared 0 bases from V and 3 bases from J, leaving 13 bases between. The CDR3 DNA reads as TGCGCCAGCAGCCAAGAGAGGACGGGGGTGACAGATACGCAGTATTTT. Translation: CASSQERTGVTDTQYF.

This chain links TRBV6-5 with TRBJ2-2; TRBD1 aligns across 7 bases. CDR3 length: 14 residues. Germline lookup yields CDR1 MNHEY and CDR2 SVGAGI. The trim removed 8 bases at V and 4 bases at J, leaving 7 bases unmatched. Here the CDR3 reads CASWETGSTGELFF. DNA of the CDR3: TGTGCCAGCTGGGAGACAGGGAGCACCGGGGAGCTGTTTTTT.

V and J are TRBV19 and TRBJ1-5; TRBD1 matches 7 bases. The germline CDR1 and CDR2 sequences are LNHDA and SQIVND (reference sequence). The CDR3 length is 16 residues. Trimming at V came to 3 bases and at J to 1 base, leaving 6 bases not matched to a gene. CDR3 loop: CASSISTGRSNQPQHF. In nucleotides, the CDR3 is TGTGCCAGTAGTATCTCGACAGGGAGAAGCAATCAGCCCCAGCATTTT.

This rearrangement joins TRBV9 to TRBJ1-3; a weak D match, TRBD1 (6 bases). V lost 3 bases and J lost 3, with 13 bases in between. The CDR3 has 15 amino acids. The germline gives CDR1 SGDLS, CDR2 YYNGEE. The CDR3 region has the DNA TGTGCCAGCAGCGGGGGGCAGAAGGGTGGAAACACCATATATTTT. Protein: CASSGGQKGGNTIYF.

Points on this clone: At the DNA level, this CDR3 is encoded by other sequences in the same sample as well. The V call is TRBV7-2, the J call TRBJ1-2; TRBD1 matches at 9 bases. The CDR3 contains 14 residues. Germline lookup yields CDR1 SGHTA and CDR2 FQGNSA. With V trimmed by 1 base and J by 4 bases, 1 base remained unmatched. CDR3 bases: TGTGCCAGCAGCTTAGTGGGACAGGGCTATGGCTACACCTTC. It translates to CASSLVGQGYGYTF.

This chain uses TRBV18 with TRBJ1-6, with no clear D. V shed 3 bases and J shed 0 bases, with 15 bases lying between them. Germline V gene sequence: CDR1 KGHSH, CDR2 LQKENI. This CDR3 is 18 amino acids long. In DNA, the CDR3 is TGTGCCAGCTCACCGATCCCGGCGGCGAGCTCCTATAATTCACCCCTCCACTTT. This sequence encodes CASSPIPAASSYNSPLHF.

V usage is TRBV5-8 and J usage is TRBJ1-4; 7 bases align to TRBD1. The CDR3 runs 16 residues. The junction had 10 bases not matched to a gene; V was cut back by 6 bases and J by 2 bases. The germline CDR1 and CDR2 sequences are SGHTS and YDEGEE. The CDR3 reads CASNRGDLATNEKLFF. The CDR3 region has the DNA TGTGCCAGCAACAGGGGAGATCTCGCTACTAATGAAAAACTGTTTTTT.

V and J are TRBV10-3 and TRBJ2-5; TRBD2 matches 9 bases. With 8 bases clipped from V and 4 bases from J, the junction kept 8 bases outside the gene matches. There are 14 residues in the CDR3. The germline CDR1 and CDR2 sequences are ENHRY and SYGVKD. CDR3 sequence (DNA): TGTGCCATCGATCGCGGGGGGGCTGGAGAGACCCAGTACTTC. It codes for CAIDRGGAGETQYF.

This chain joins TRBV29-1 and TRBJ2-5; tentatively, D is TRBD1 (5 bases). Per the germline V gene, CDR1 is SQVTM and CDR2 is ANQGSEA. The CDR3 has 12 amino acids. Trimming shortened V by 3 bases and J by 5 bases, and 10 bases separated the two germline ends. CDR3 nucleotides: TGCAGCGTTGAGCAGGGTTCGGAGACCCAGTACTTC. This encodes CSVEQGSETQYF.

CDR3 DNA sequence: TGTGCCAGCAGTACCCTCAGAGGCTGGGAGACCCAGTACTTC. The encoded protein is CASSTLRGWETQYF. The genes are TRBV6-6 and TRBJ2-5; D is unclear. CDR3 length: 14 amino acids. The germline V gene encodes CDR1 MNHNY and CDR2 SVGAGI (reference sequence). V dropped 5 bases and J dropped 5 bases, with 15 bases sitting between them.

The J gene is TRBJ1-1, the V gene TRBV12-5; 10 bases align to TRBD1. From germline, CDR1 is LGHNT and CDR2 FRNRAP. V lost 2 bases to trimming and J lost 7 bases; unmatched junction nucleotides: 16. CDR3 length: 18 amino acids. Here the CDR3 reads CASGLPRDRGGVKDEAFF. The CDR3 DNA reads as TGTGCTAGTGGTTTGCCCCGGGACAGGGGAGGCGTAAAGGATGAAGCTTTCTTT.

J is TRBJ1-3 and V is TRBV30; 8 bases are a match to TRBD1. The junction had 18 bases not matched to a gene; V was cut back by 8 bases and J by 0 bases. CDR1 and CDR2 from the germline V gene are GTSNPN and SVGIG (reference sequence). This CDR3 comprises 18 residues. In DNA form, the CDR3 reads TGTGCCGGAGGGATACGGGAGACAGGGGCAAACTCTGGAAACACCATATATTTT. It encodes CAGGIRETGANSGNTIYF.

This clone has just a few counts. The chain couples TRBV5-4 to TRBJ2-2; TRBD1 is a possible D gene (5 bases). Germline CDR1 and CDR2: SGHNT and YYREEE (reference sequence). CDR3 length equals 17 residues. Deletions cut 0 bases from V and 2 bases from J, with 14 bases between. The chain's CDR3 is CASSLDRRRTNTGELFF. Here the CDR3 DNA reads TGTGCCAGCAGCTTGGACCGGAGACGGACAAACACCGGGGAGCTGTTTTTT.

This clone was recorded once. In DNA form, the CDR3 reads TGTGCCAGCAGTTTTGGGGGACTCAACTATGGCTACACCTTC. Translation: CASSFGGLNYGYTF. The rearrangement links TRBV28 to TRBJ1-2; tentatively, D is TRBD1 (5 bases). The germline V gene has CDR1 MDHEN and CDR2 SYDVKM. This CDR3 has 14 residues. The V end lost 3 bases, the J end lost 2 bases, and 10 bases lay between the germline ends.

CDR3 nucleotide sequence: TGTGCCAGTAGGAAACAGGGGTCGTACGAGCAGTACTTC. This codes for CASRKQGSYEQYF. The chain carries TRBV19 and TRBJ2-7; TRBD1 matches 7 bases. V lost 6 bases to trimming and J lost 4 bases; unmatched junction nucleotides: 6. Germline-derived CDR1 and CDR2 are LNHDA and SQIVND (reference sequence). The length of the CDR3 is 13 residues.

The rearrangement uses TRBV7-3 and TRBJ1-2; 9 positions agree with TRBD1. The germline CDR1 and CDR2 sequences are SGHTA and FQGTGA. The junction had 8 bases not matched to a gene; V was cut back by 4 bases and J by 8 bases. CDR3 length: 14 residues. CDR3 loop: CASSSTGTGNGYTF. As DNA, the CDR3 is TGTGCCAGCAGCTCCACCGGGACAGGGAACGGCTACACCTTC.